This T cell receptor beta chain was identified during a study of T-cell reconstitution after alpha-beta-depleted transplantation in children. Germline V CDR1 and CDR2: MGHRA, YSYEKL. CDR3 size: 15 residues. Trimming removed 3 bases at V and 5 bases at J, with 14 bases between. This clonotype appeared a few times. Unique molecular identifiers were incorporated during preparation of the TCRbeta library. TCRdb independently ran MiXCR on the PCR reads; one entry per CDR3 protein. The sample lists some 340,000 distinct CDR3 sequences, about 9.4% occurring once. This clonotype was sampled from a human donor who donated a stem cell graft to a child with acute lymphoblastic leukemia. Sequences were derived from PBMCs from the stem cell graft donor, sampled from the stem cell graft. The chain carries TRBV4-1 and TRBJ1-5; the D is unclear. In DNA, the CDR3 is TGCGCCAGCAGCCATGGCGGACGGGATGATCAGCCCCAGCATTTT. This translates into CASSHGGRDDQPQHF.